The source of this T cell receptor beta chain is a study of shared clonotypes between healthy human individuals (dated by TCRdb to the early 2020s). Regarding the study in general: A few men and two women, aged 18 to 49 years, made up the cohort. Different laboratories and diverse techniques were used to prepare libraries and sequence TCR repertoires, to increase sequencing depth and limit assay-specific biases. The study deeply sequenced blood TCR repertoires of about five healthy adults to estimate repertoire size and the extent of clonotype sharing between individuals. Leukapheresis yielded between about 0.9 and 8.9 billion PBMCs per donor. For each donor, three plates each were used for CD4 naive and CD4 memory, two plates were used for CD8 naive, and one plate was used for CD8 memory. The full study reports these points: Incomplete sequencing was indicated by rarefaction of sorted-subset datasets, despite the large sequencing depth. Only blood was sampled, and tissue TCR repertoires likely differ from those in blood. Naive subsets generally had larger estimated clonotype richness than memory subsets. When a handful of donors were compared, the shared fraction of clonotypes was around 4.6% for naive CD4, approximately 3.3% for naive CD8, about 2.4% for memory CD4, and 0.35% to 0.4% for memory CD8. Based on pairwise subsampling, the degree of clonotype sharing among donors was expected to be affected by sequencing depth. Because the study included only a small number of donors, the genetic and exposure-history diversity represented was limited. Clonotypes shared by all four sorted-subset donors showed higher generation probabilities than non-shared clonotypes.

Using the deep immunoSEQ assay, multiplex PCR amplified TCR CDR3 regions from genomic DNA. Extracted genomic DNA from each cell subset was distributed evenly across all wells of several immunoSEQ 96-well plates, and each plate was treated as a replicate. Each replicate PCR for sorted subsets received about 210 ng genomic DNA, equal to tens of thousands of T cell genomes. Purified libraries were quantified with a Qubit 3.0 fluorometer, sized on a Bioanalyzer 2100, and re-quantified with the KAPA Library Quantification kit. Every immunoSEQ 96-well plate was sequenced on a dedicated single-read 150-cycle Illumina NextSeq 550 flow cell. The published analysis was carried out like this. The immunoSEQ output contained only junctional sequences without quality scores, so filtering could not match that applied to full-length reads. Sequences were annotated with PyIR, a Python wrapper for IgBLAST v1.9, and V/J genes and CDR3 were assigned using IMGT germline references. Reads were removed for weak V/J assignments (E-value above 1e-6), missing CDR3, stop codons, out-of-frame junctions, or ambiguous translated residues. V3J clonotypes were defined by identical inferred V gene, J gene, and CDR3 amino acid sequence. To compute the percentage overlap between repertoires, the number of shared unique clonotypes was divided by the size of the smaller repertoire. Three approaches were used to assess repertoire richness: RTK rarefaction, the Chao1 estimator, and Recon v2.1 estimates of unobserved clonotypes. For all TCRbeta clonotypes obtained by the gDNA method from a handful of donors, generation probabilities were computed with OLGA. As stored in TCRdb, this immuneACCESS dataset retains in-frame rearrangements with V and J assigned. A fraction of the clones does not appear; measured against another copy, unresolved V genes explain less than half of the discrepancy, and the remainder lacks a known reason. That table furnishes V, J and clone size, whereas the DNA furnished D and trimming. This sample gives around 370,000 clones in total; 90% to 97% of them show up just once. Of the sample, approximately 0.3% falls within the top ten clones.

Donors were healthy HIV-negative adults with no recently reported acute infections or vaccinations. Only Caucasian adults living in Nashville, Tennessee, USA were represented among the donors. CD8 memory samples consisted of magnetically selected CD45RO+ cells combined with CCR7-negative CD45RA+ effector memory (TemRA) cells. After blood collection by leukapheresis, PBMCs were isolated using Ficoll-Histopaque density gradient centrifugation and then cryopreserved in the vapor phase of liquid nitrogen. Analytical flow cytometry was used to check the purity and quantity of every magnetically sorted T cell population. Genomic DNA was isolated from every sorted fraction and measured by UV absorbance on a Nanodrop 2000c. Via the germline V gene, CDR1 is MNHEY and CDR2 SVGAGI. There are 14 amino acids in the CDR3, from cysteine to phenylalanine inclusive. Kept here is only the CDR3 DNA, which spans 42 bases and is read in frame from base 1. The V end loses 2 bases and the J end loses 0 bases, and a stretch of 7 bases separates them.

Turning to this clone: Its target antigen remains unknown. No much larger clonotype is one base removed from it; base qualities were not supplied.

The V and J genes are TRBV6-5 and TRBJ1-1; the D gene cannot be named for sure. The sample was memory CD8+ T cells sorted from blood. The sample's cell subset or site, from its label and the paper: CD45RO+ cells pooled with CCR7-negative TemRA cells. The clonotype originates from a man younger than 45 in good health. The DNA reads as follows: TGTGCCAGCAGTTACGGGCCACTGAACACTGAAGCTTTCTTT. Its product reads: CASSYGPLNTEAFF.